This TCR beta chain comes out of a study of T cells expressing NK-cell markers. The authors generated TCR beta cDNA through 5'RACE template switching with UMIs. With the 5' RACE reads reprocessed, TCRdb shows one record per CDR3 protein and no DNA. The table for this sample gives roughly 390,000 distinct CDR3 sequences. Points from the study as a whole: Uncertainty persisted over the HCMV specificity of expanded NKG2C+ T cell clones.

The CDR3 is 14 amino acids. Concerning this clonotype: The antigen is undetermined.

The specimen sequenced was blood T cells: a sorted CD56 or NKG2C T cell subset, CD4+ or CD8+ T cells, or bulk PBMC T cells (not recorded which). This chain links TRBV12-3 or TRBV12-4 with TRBJ2-1; the TCRdb call, TRBD2, lacks DNA for checking. The sequence came from a woman aged 50 to 60 in good health. The CDR3 loop is CASSFGGGVDEQFF.